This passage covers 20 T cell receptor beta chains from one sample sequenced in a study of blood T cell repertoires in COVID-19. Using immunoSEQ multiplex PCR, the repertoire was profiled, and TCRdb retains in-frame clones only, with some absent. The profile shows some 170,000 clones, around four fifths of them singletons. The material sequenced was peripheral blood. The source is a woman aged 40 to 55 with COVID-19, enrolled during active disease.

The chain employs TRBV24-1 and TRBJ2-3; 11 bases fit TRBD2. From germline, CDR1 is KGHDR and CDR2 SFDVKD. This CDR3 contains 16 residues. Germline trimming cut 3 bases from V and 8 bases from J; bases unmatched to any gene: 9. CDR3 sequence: CATSDNYSGGESTQYF. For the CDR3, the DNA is TGTGCCACCAGTGATAATTATAGCGGGGGGGAGAGTACGCAGTATTTT.

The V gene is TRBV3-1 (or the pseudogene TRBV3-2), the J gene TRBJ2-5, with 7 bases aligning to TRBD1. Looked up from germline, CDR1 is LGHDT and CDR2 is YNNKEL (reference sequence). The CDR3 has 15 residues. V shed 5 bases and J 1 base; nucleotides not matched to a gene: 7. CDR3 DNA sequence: TGTGCCAGCAGCTTCCCCGGGACAGTCCAAGAGACCCAGTACTTC. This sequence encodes CASSFPGTVQETQYF.

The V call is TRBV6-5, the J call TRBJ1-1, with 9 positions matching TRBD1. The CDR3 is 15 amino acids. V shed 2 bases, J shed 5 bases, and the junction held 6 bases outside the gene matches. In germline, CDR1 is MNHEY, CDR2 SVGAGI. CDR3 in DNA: TGTGCCAGCAGTTACCTGACAGGGGGGGTGACTGAAGCTTTCTTT. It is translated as CASSYLTGGVTEAFF.

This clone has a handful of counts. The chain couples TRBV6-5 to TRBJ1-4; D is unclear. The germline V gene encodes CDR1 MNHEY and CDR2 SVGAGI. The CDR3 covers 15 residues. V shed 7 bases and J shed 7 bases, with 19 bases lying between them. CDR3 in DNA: TGTGCCAGCACCTTAGCCTGGCAAGGAAGTGAAAAACTGTTTTTT. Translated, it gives CASTLAWQGSEKLFF.

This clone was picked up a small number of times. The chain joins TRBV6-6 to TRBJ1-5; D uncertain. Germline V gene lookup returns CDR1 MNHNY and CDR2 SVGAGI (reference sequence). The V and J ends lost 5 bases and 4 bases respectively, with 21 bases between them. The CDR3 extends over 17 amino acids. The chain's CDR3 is CASSRRLQEARNQPQHF. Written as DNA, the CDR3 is TGTGCCAGCAGTCGGAGGCTACAAGAGGCCCGTAATCAGCCCCAGCATTTT.

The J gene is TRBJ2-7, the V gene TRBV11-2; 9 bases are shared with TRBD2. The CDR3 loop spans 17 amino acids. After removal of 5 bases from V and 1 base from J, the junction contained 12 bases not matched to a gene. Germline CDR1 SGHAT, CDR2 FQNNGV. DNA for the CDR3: TGTGCCAGCAGCACCCCCGGGCTGGGACTAGCTTCCTACGAGCAGTACTTC. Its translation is CASSTPGLGLASYEQYF.

In nucleotides, the CDR3 is TGTGCCAGCAGGACTCTTATCAATGAGCAGTTCTTC. Its translation: CASRTLINEQFF. The chain carries TRBV21-1 and TRBJ2-1; the table's TRBD2 call for D was not verified on the DNA. TRBV21-1 is a pseudogene locus. The CDR3 consists of 12 residues.

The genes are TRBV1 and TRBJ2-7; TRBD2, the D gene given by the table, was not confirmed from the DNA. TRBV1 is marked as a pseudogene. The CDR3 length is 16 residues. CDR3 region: CTSSQKASGSSLEQYF. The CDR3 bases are TGCACCAGCAGCCAAAAAGCTAGCGGGAGTTCTTTGGAGCAGTACTTC.

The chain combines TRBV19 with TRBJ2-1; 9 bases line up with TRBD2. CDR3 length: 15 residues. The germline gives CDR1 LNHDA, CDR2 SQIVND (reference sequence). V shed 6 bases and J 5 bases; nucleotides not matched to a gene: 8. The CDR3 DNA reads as TGTGCCAGTAGAACCCCGACTAGCGGAAACAATGAGCAGTTCTTC. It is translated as CASRTPTSGNNEQFF.

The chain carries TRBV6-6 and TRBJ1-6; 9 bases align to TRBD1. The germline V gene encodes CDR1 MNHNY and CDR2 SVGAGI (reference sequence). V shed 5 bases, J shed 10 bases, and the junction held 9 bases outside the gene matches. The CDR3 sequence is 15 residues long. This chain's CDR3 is CASSEGTGTGSPLHF. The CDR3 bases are TGTGCCAGCAGTGAGGGGACAGGGACAGGGTCACCCCTCCACTTT.

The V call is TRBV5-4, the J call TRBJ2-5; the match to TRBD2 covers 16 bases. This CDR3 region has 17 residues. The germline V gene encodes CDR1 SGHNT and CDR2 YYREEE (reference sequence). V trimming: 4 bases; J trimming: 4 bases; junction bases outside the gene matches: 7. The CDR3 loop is CASSQGGLAGGRETQYF. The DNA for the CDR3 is TGTGCCAGCAGCCAAGGGGGACTAGCGGGGGGGCGAGAGACCCAGTACTTC.

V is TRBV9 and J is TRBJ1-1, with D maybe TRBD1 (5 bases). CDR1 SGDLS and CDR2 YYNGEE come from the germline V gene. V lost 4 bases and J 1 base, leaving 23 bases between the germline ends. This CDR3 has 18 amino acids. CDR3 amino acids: CASSSQSYGAGRNTEAFF. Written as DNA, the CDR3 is TGTGCCAGCAGCTCCCAATCATATGGGGCAGGTCGGAACACTGAAGCTTTCTTT.

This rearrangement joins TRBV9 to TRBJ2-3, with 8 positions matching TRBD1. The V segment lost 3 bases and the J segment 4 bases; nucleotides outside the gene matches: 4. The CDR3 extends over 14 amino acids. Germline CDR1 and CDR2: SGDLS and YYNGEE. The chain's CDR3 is CASSAYRGADTQYF. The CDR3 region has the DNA TGTGCCAGCAGCGCATACAGGGGGGCAGATACGCAGTATTTT.

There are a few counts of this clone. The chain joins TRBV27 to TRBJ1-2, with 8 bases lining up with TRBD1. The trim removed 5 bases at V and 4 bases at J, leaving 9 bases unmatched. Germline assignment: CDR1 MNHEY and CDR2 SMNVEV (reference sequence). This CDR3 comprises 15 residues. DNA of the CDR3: TGTGCCAGCAGTCTCTCCTCTACAGGGGGCTATGGCTACACCTTC. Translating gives CASSLSSTGGYGYTF.

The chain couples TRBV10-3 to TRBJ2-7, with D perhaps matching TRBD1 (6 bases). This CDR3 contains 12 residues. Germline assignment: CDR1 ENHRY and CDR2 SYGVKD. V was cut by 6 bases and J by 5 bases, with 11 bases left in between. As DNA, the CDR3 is TGTGCCATCAGCGCCTACAGGGACGAGCAGTACTTC. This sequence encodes CAISAYRDEQYF.

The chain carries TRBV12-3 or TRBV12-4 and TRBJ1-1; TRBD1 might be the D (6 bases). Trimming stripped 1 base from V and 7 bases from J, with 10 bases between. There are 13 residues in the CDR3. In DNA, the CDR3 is TGTGCCAGCAGTTTAGTGGGGACACTTGAAGCTTTCTTT. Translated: CASSLVGTLEAFF.

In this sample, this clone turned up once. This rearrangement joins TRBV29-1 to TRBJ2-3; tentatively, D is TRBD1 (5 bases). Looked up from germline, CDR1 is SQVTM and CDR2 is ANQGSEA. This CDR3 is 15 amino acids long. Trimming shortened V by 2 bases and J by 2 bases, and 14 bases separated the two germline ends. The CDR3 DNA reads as TGCAGCGTTGAAATAAAGGGGCTCGCCACAGATACGCAGTATTTT. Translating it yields CSVEIKGLATDTQYF.

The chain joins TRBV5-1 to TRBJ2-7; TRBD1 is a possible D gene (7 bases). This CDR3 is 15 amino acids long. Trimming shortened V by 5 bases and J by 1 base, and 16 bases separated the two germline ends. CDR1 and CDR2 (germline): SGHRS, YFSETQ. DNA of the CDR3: TGCGCCAGCAGGGCACCAGGGGGGAGGTCCTACGAGCAGTACTTC. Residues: CASRAPGGRSYEQYF.

CDR3 bases: TGTGCCAGTAGTCCGGGACAGGGGGCTTCCTACGAGCAGTACTTC. Translated, it gives CASSPGQGASYEQYF. The chain links TRBV19 to TRBJ2-7; the match to TRBD1 covers 12 bases. Germline CDR1 is LNHDA and CDR2 is SQIVND (reference sequence). This CDR3 spans 15 amino acids. The V and J ends lost 5 bases and 1 base, in that order; junction bases with no gene match: 3.

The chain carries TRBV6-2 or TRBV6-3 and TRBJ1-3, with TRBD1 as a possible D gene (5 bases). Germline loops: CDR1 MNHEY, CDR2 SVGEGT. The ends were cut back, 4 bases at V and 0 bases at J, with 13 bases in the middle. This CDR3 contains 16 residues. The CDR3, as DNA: TGTGCCAGCAGTTCTAACAGGCTACTCTCTGGAAACACCATATATTTT. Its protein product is CASSSNRLLSGNTIYF.